This T cell receptor beta chain was sequenced in a study of early T cells in non-severe SARS-CoV-2 infection (dated by TCRdb to about 2021). Looking at the study overall: Bulk RNA from unsorted whole blood was used for TCR sequencing, so alpha and beta chains could not be paired.

This clonotype has just a few counts. It lacks a known antigen. Base qualities are not recorded, but no much larger clone differs from it by a single base. The CDR3 covers 17 residues, taking in both the cysteine and the phenylalanine. Kept here is only the CDR3 DNA, which spans 51 bases and is read in frame from base 1. CDR1 and CDR2 were assigned from the germline V gene as LGHNA and YNFKEQ. V and J are truncated by 5 bases and 2 bases respectively, leaving an intervening sequence of 21 bases. A case-control design nested within a healthcare worker cohort in London, UK, was used, with weekly nasopharyngeal swab PCR tests and blood sampling performed. Healthcare workers were recruited during the week of the UK lockdown, between 23 and 31 March 2020, and followed weekly for up to roughly 15 weeks. Overall study outcomes, separate from this receptor: VDJdb matching was skewed toward anti-spike CD8 responses and likely underestimated virus-specific expansions by missing private and CD4 specificities.

Library preparation employed 5' RACE. The sequencer was a NextSeq 500. The TCR library protocol attached unique molecular identifiers to individual cDNA molecules to correct for sequencing error and PCR bias. Sequencing covered both TCR alpha and beta chains, and within each sample the abundances of alpha and beta sequences were tightly co-correlated. On the study's bioinformatics: Decombinator V4 was used to annotate TCR sequences for V gene, J gene and CDR3. TCRs were defined as expanded if a significant change between any two time points was detected under a Poisson model with p below 0.0001. TCR abundances were normalised to the total number of TCRs sequenced per sample and were expressed as counts per million. MAIT TCRs were defined by TRAV1-2 paired with TRAJ12, TRAJ20 or TRAJ33, and iNKT TCRs by TRAV10 paired with TRAJ18. VDJdb, accessed 1 November 2021, was searched for CMV, EBV and SARS-CoV-2 annotated TCRs, excluding TCRs annotated for multiple antigens. TCRdb reanalyzed the raw reads on its own, using fastp at Q25 for trimming and MiXCR for clone calling, and kept in-frame beta chains. Rows are unified per CDR3 protein, each entry keeping the most common DNA and genes. These V and J calls are TCRdb output, not the study's own analysis. The sample contains over 30,000 distinct CDR3 sequences, about 7% of them found a single time. The top ten hold about 13% of the sample.

This receptor was taken from an adult who was a healthcare worker with PCR-confirmed SARS-CoV-2 infection or an uninfected control (not recorded which). This specimen was whole blood, taken at baseline. The chain employs TRBV4-2 and TRBJ2-5; the D segment could be TRBD2, given 5 matching bases. The sequence in DNA is TGTGCCAGCAGCGAGGGAGTTTTTACTAACGAACAAGAGACCCAGTACTTC. It translates to CASSEGVFTNEQETQYF.